Below, one T cell receptor (beta chain) is given with its context. Its antigen is as yet unknown. Sequencing was performed with immunoSEQ multiplex PCR; in TCRdb, only in-frame clones are kept and a portion is missing. The sample lists approximately 18,000 clones; approximately 80% were seen once. V was trimmed by 7 bases and J by 2 bases, leaving 9 bases between them. Germline-derived CDR1 and CDR2 are MNHEY and SVGAGI. This CDR3 comprises 14 residues. The sample comes from a study of OX40 agonist ivuxolimab in advanced cancers. Whole-study context: Patients achieving partial responses numbered three: one hepatocellular carcinoma case and two cutaneous melanoma cases.

Overall study results and limits: Expanded peripheral T cells had an undetermined antigen specificity. Low normalized T-cell clonal expansion was additionally recorded for some nonresponders.

This receptor was identified in an adult with an advanced solid tumor such as melanoma, head and neck, liver or kidney cancer. The chain uses TRBV6-5 and TRBJ1-6; no firm D call. The sample in question was CD4+ or CD8+ T cells sorted from blood, obtained in a trial of the OX40 agonist ivuxolimab. CDR3 sequence: CASTAEPYNSPLHF. The CDR3 DNA follows: TGTGCCAGCACGGCAGAACCCTATAATTCACCCCTCCACTTT.